These 23 T cell receptor beta chains were sequenced from one sample in a study of human versus mouse CDR3 diversity and MHC coevolution. The table came from immunoSEQ multiplex PCR; TCRdb's copy has only in-frame clones and leaves some out. The data contain 55,000 to 65,000 clones, around 94% of them singletons. The sample consisted of naive CD4+ T cells from blood. Subset reported: CD45RO-negative CD62L-positive naive CD4 T cells. The receptors derive from a person in their sixties in good health.

This sequence joins TRBV19 and TRBJ2-7; TRBD1 matches 7 bases. The CDR3 runs 15 residues. CDR1 is LNHDA, CDR2 SQIVND, per germline (reference sequence). The junction had 10 bases not matched to a gene; V was cut back by 7 bases and J by 1 base. CDR3 amino acids: CASTSGQASSYEQYF. In DNA form, the CDR3 reads TGTGCCAGTACCTCAGGACAGGCCTCGTCCTACGAGCAGTACTTC.

The genes are TRBV25-1 and TRBJ1-2, with a tentative D call TRBD1 (5 bases). Germline V gene sequence: CDR1 MGHDK, CDR2 SYGVNS. Trimming cost V 4 bases and J 10 bases, with 19 bases left between them. This CDR3 has 14 residues. This chain's CDR3 is CASSVEGLHGVYTF. The CDR3 DNA is TGTGCCAGCAGTGTGGAGGGGCTGCATGGTGTCTACACCTTC.

The chain has TRBV19 and TRBJ2-1; the match to TRBD2 covers 10 bases. Germline V CDR1 and CDR2: LNHDA, SQIVND (reference sequence). The CDR3 is made up of 13 amino acids. Trimming removed 8 bases from V and 4 bases from J; junction bases left unmatched: 2. The CDR3 here is CASSGLAYNEQFF. The CDR3 region has the DNA TGTGCCAGTTCGGGACTAGCGTACAATGAGCAGTTCTTC.

The chain joins TRBV11-3 to TRBJ2-5, with TRBD1 identical over 12 bases. The J call may be mistaken, given a closer DNA end match to TRBJ2-7. CDR3 length: 17 amino acids. Germline V gene lookup returns CDR1 SGHNT and CDR2 YENEEA. The CDR3 loop is CASSLVGTGGWSYEQYF. The CDR3 DNA sequence: TGTGCCAGCAGCTTAGTCGGGACAGGGGGCTGGTCCTACGAGCAGTACTTC.

V usage is TRBV18 and J usage is TRBJ1-1; D unresolved. This CDR3 contains 13 residues. The V gene lost 6 bases and the J gene lost 0 bases, with 8 bases spanning the gap. The germline gives CDR1 KGHSH, CDR2 LQKENI. CDR3 sequence reads: CASSSSVNTEAFF. In DNA form, the CDR3 reads TGTGCCAGCTCGTCGTCAGTGAACACTGAAGCTTTCTTT.

The genes are TRBV11-2 and TRBJ1-6, with no clear D. Germline V lookup: CDR1 SGHAT, CDR2 FQNNGV. This CDR3 region has 12 residues. Deletions cut 5 bases from V and 13 bases from J, with 12 bases between. The CDR3 DNA sequence: TGTGCCAGCAGCCTACGAGACTCCCCCCTCCACTTT. Amino acids: CASSLRDSPLHF.

This clone was recorded only once. The chain is built from TRBV30 and TRBJ2-5, with D possibly TRBD2 on 6 matching bases. Trimming pared 4 bases from V and 2 bases from J, leaving 14 bases between. CDR1 and CDR2 from the germline V gene are GTSNPN and SVGIG (reference sequence). The CDR3 loop spans 14 amino acids. DNA of the CDR3: TGTGCCTGGACGCGGGGCTTAGCACAAGAGACCCAGTACTTC. Translation: CAWTRGLAQETQYF.

This sequence joins TRBV7-9 and TRBJ1-1; the D gene is possibly TRBD1 (6 bases). The CDR3 has 14 amino acids. The germline gives CDR1 SEHNR, CDR2 FQNEAQ (reference sequence). The V and J ends lost 1 base and 6 bases respectively, with 12 bases between them. The CDR3, as DNA: TGTGCCAGCAGCTTAGGGGGACAAGGCTCTGAAGCTTTCTTT. As protein: CASSLGGQGSEAFF.

The CDR3 here is CASRRGVNTEAFF. The CDR3 coding sequence is TGTGCCAGCAGGCGGGGGGTGAACACTGAAGCTTTCTTT. The V call is TRBV2, the J call TRBJ1-1; tentatively, D is TRBD1 (5 bases). The CDR3 has 13 amino acids. Germline V gives CDR1 SNHLY, CDR2 FYNNEI. V was clipped by 6 bases and J by 0 bases, with 8 bases between them.

The chain links TRBV5-4 to TRBJ2-7; tentative D call: TRBD2 (5 bases). The germline CDR1 and CDR2 sequences are SGHNT and YYREEE (reference sequence). The CDR3 extends over 14 amino acids. V was trimmed by 4 bases and J by 2 bases, leaving 13 bases between them. CDR3 nucleotides: TGTGCCAGCAGCCTGGTTGGGGAGACCTACGAGCAGTACTTC. Translated: CASSLVGETYEQYF.

J is TRBJ2-2 and V is TRBV9, with no clear D. Germline values: CDR1 SGDLS, CDR2 YYNGEE. V gave up 1 base and J gave up 2 bases, with 9 bases separating them. The CDR3 loop spans 15 amino acids. Written as DNA, the CDR3 is TGTGCCAGCAGCGTAAGCAGGATTAACACCGGGGAGCTGTTTTTT. Translating it yields CASSVSRINTGELFF.

This chain links TRBV7-8 with TRBJ2-2, with D possibly TRBD2 on 6 matching bases. The V gene's germline CDR1 is SGHVS and CDR2 FQNEAQ. V lost 5 bases, J lost 6 bases, and 13 bases lay in between. CDR3 size: 14 residues. CDR3 bases: TGTGCCAGCAGCATGGGACTCCTACCCGGGGAGCTGTTTTTT. Its protein is CASSMGLLPGELFF.

The CDR3 DNA is TGCGCCAGCAGTATGCTAGCGGGAGTGAATGAGCAGTTCTTC. Its protein is CASSMLAGVNEQFF. V is TRBV10-2 and J is TRBJ2-1; 10 nucleotides align to TRBD2. Trimming removed 5 bases from V and 7 bases from J; junction bases left unmatched: 5. Germline V CDR1 and CDR2: WSHSY, SAAADI. The CDR3 totals 14 residues.

This chain joins TRBV5-6 and TRBJ2-2; D perhaps matches TRBD1 (5 bases). The CDR3 loop spans 14 amino acids. CDR1 and CDR2 (germline): SGHDT, YYEEEE. V was trimmed by 4 bases and J by 5 bases, leaving 12 bases between them. As DNA, the CDR3 is TGTGCCAGCAGCCCGGCCCCAGGGACCGGGGAGCTGTTTTTT. It translates to CASSPAPGTGELFF.

The genes are TRBV19 and TRBJ2-5, with TRBD1 matching over 11 bases. This CDR3 comprises 14 residues. With V trimmed by 6 bases and J by 10 bases, 10 bases remained unmatched. From germline, CDR1 is LNHDA and CDR2 SQIVND (reference sequence). DNA for the CDR3: TGTGCCAGTAGCCGGACAGGGGGCAATAGTGGCCAGTACTTC. Its translation is CASSRTGGNSGQYF.

V is TRBV12-5 and J is TRBJ1-2; TRBD1 matches at 10 bases. V gave up 3 bases and J gave up 3 bases; unmatched junction bases: 7. CDR3 length equals 16 residues. The germline V gene encodes CDR1 LGHNT and CDR2 FRNRAP. CDR3 in amino acids: CASGFQPGQGYYGYTF. CDR3 DNA: TGTGCTAGTGGTTTTCAACCGGGACAGGGGTACTATGGCTACACCTTC.

The genes are TRBV6-1 and TRBJ2-5; unclear D gene. The CDR3 has 13 residues. Germline CDR1 is MNHNS and CDR2 is SASEGT. The V end lost 11 bases, the J end lost 5 bases, and 18 bases lay between the germline ends. DNA of the CDR3: TGTGCCGCCAGCGTGGAGTTTGGGGAGACCCAGTACTTC. As protein: CAASVEFGETQYF.

This clone was found once. CDR3 in DNA: TGTGCCAGCTCACCAAGCGGGAGGAAGAATGAGCAGTTCTTC. This gives the protein CASSPSGRKNEQFF. This chain joins TRBV18 and TRBJ2-1; 9 bases fit TRBD2. CDR1 and CDR2 (germline): KGHSH, LQKENI. The CDR3 loop spans 14 amino acids. V shed 2 bases and J 7 bases; nucleotides not matched to a gene: 3.

This chain joins TRBV27 and TRBJ2-1; unclear D gene. This CDR3 contains 12 residues. Germline CDR1 MNHEY, CDR2 SMNVEV (reference sequence). V gave up 8 bases and J gave up 9 bases, with 14 bases separating them. This CDR3 reads CASGDTSGEQFF. CDR3 coding DNA: TGTGCCAGCGGTGACACCTCCGGTGAGCAGTTCTTC.

The V gene is TRBV5-1, the J gene TRBJ2-7, with D possibly being TRBD1 (5 bases). With 0 bases removed from V and 1 base from J, the gap between germline ends came to 11 bases. Germline V gene sequence: CDR1 SGHRS, CDR2 YFSETQ. CDR3 length equals 15 residues. The CDR3 is CASSLEPGSSYEQYF. For the CDR3, the DNA is TGCGCCAGCAGCTTGGAGCCAGGGTCGTCCTACGAGCAGTACTTC.

The gene calls are TRBV27 and TRBJ2-7; 9 positions match TRBD1. Germline loops: CDR1 MNHEY, CDR2 SMNVEV (reference sequence). V lost 3 bases, J lost 6 bases, and 6 bases stayed unmatched. There are 14 residues in the CDR3. CDR3 sequence (DNA): TGTGCCAGCAGTTTGGGACAGGGAGGAGTCGAGCAGTACTTC. It codes for CASSLGQGGVEQYF.

The chain is built from TRBV5-1 and TRBJ2-1; 12 positions match TRBD2. CDR3 length: 15 amino acids. V lost 4 bases, J lost 4 bases, and 3 bases stayed unmatched. The germline CDR1 and CDR2 sequences are SGHRS and YFSETQ. The CDR3 loop is CASSQTSGGYNEQFF. The DNA of the CDR3 is TGCGCCAGCAGCCAGACTAGCGGGGGTTACAATGAGCAGTTCTTC. The full variable domain, its missing parts supplied by reference TRBV5-1 and TRBJ2-1, is KAGVTQTPRYLIKTRGQQVTLSCSPISGHRSVSWYQQTPGQGLQFLFEYFSETQRNKGNFPGRFSGRQFSNSRSEMNVSTLELGDSALYLCASSQTSGGYNEQFFGPGTRLTVL.

V usage is TRBV2 and J usage is TRBJ2-7; 7 bases align to TRBD1. Germline CDR1 reads SNHLY; CDR2 reads FYNNEI. The V and J ends lost 5 bases and 3 bases, in that order; junction bases with no gene match: 10. The length of the CDR3 is 15 residues. The CDR3, as DNA: TGTGCCAGCAGTCAACAGGGGAATCGGGGCTACGAGCAGTACTTC. It codes for CASSQQGNRGYEQYF.